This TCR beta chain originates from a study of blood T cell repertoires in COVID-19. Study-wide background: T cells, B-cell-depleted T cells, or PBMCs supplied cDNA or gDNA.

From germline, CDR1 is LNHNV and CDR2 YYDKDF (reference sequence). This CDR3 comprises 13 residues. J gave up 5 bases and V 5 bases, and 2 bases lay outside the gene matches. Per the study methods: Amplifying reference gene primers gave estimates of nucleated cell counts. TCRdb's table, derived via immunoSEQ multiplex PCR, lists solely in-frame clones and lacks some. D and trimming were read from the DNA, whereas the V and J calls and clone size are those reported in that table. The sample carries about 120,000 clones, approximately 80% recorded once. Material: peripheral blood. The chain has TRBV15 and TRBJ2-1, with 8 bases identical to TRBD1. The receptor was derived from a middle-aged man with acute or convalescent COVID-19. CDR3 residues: CATSLDRDNEQFF. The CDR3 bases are TGTGCCACCAGCCTGGACAGGGACAATGAGCAGTTCTTC.